The entry that follows covers one T cell receptor beta chain sequence. Its antigen is not yet known. Base qualities are missing; no much larger clone stands one base away. This sample was included in a study of blood T cell repertoires in COVID-19 (dated by TCRdb to 2019 to 2021). About the full investigation: Samples covering the acute and convalescent phases of COVID-19 were provided by collaborators in the United States, Italy and Spain. The material from the prospective study consisted of cDNA or gDNA derived from T cells, B-cell-depleted T cells, or PBMCs. Subjects who had been exposed to COVID-19, were actively infected with it, or had recovered from it provided the deeply sampled blood TCRbeta repertoires that made up the dataset. The repertoires were released in a freely available public database intended as a resource for research on the immune response to SARS-CoV-2. Samples were obtained from the ongoing ImmuneRACE study (first 160 participants) and from approximately 1,200 subjects provided by 6 global collaborators. The sample metadata nearly always contained a de-identified subject ID, COVID-19 status, age in years and sex. Where available, HLA class I and class II types were taken from metadata supplied by the sample provider and were not determined by assay-based typing. What the authors observed across the whole study: The quantity of clinical and demographic metadata differed by source and by participant and was supplied without curation.

The CDR3 spans 15 residues, from the cysteine through the phenylalanine. The kept DNA is CDR3 alone, 45 bases in frame from the first base. V ends up 0 bases short and J 7 bases short, with an unmatched junction base count of 11. CDR1 and CDR2, looked up from the germline V gene (reference sequence), are GTSNPN and SVGIG. In the prospective study, participants were roughly 18 to 100 years old, resided in 25 or so geographic areas of the United States, and were enrolled through a virtual design. In the prospective study, cohorts were assigned on the basis of participant-reported clinical history obtained from a screening survey and a study questionnaire. For ImmuneRACE Cohort 3, a participant was defined as recovered based on two consecutive negative NP/OP PCR tests, clearance by a healthcare professional, or resolution of symptoms. Each participant in the prospective study had whole blood, serum and a nasopharyngeal or oropharyngeal swab collected by mobile phlebotomists. Over an approximately 2-month period, participants in the prospective study had the option of providing additional blood draws and questionnaires. Blood samples from the prospective study were shipped frozen or at room temperature prior to DNA extraction.

TCRbeta CDR3 regions were amplified from genomic DNA using the immunoSEQ Assay, a bias-controlled multiplex PCR. The study's own analysis went as follows. The number of nucleated cells in each sample was estimated by amplification of reference gene primers within the assay. To quantify the absolute abundance of each unique TCRbeta CDR3 rearrangement, sequence reads were collapsed and filtered. For each sample, productive Simpson clonality was calculated by taking the square root of Simpson's diversity index across productive rearrangements. Held by TCRdb, this immuneACCESS table contains in-frame sequences only and omits some clones. Under half of the omission traces to an unresolved V gene where checked; the cause of the rest is unknown. The V and J calls and clone size were taken over from that table, and D and trimming were inferred from the DNA. The sample has 250,000 to 350,000 clones on record, 75% to 95% of them singletons. Around 1.1% of the sample lies in the top ten.

The sequence came from a woman in her 30s who had recovered from COVID-19. Source material: PBMCs or T cells enriched from blood (not recorded which). The chain is made from TRBV30 and TRBJ1-1, with TRBD1 identical over 7 junction bases. CDR3 sequence: CAWSVRDRRNYEAFF. In nucleotide form, the sequence is TGTGCCTGGAGTGTACGGGACAGAAGAAATTATGAAGCTTTCTTT.